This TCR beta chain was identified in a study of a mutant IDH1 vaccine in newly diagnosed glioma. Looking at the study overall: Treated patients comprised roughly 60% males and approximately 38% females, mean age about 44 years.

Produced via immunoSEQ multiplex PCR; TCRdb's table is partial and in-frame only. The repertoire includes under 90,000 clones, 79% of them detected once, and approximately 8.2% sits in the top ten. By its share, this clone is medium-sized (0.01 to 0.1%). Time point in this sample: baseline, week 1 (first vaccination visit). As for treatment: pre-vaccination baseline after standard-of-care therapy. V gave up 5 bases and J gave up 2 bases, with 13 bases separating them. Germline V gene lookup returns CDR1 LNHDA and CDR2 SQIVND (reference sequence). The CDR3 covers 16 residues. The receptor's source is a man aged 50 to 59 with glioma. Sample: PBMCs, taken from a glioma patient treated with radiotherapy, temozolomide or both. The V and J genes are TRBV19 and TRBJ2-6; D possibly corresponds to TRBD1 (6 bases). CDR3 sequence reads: CASSLQGRAGANVLTF. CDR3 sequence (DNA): TGTGCCAGTAGTTTACAGGGAAGGGCTGGGGCCAACGTCCTGACTTTC.